A single sample is the source of the 32 T cell receptor beta chains below, sequenced in a study of patients and donors after allogeneic stem cell transplantation. Via MiXCR, TCRdb re-called the RT-PCR reads, giving one row per CDR3 protein. The sample yields over 150,000 distinct CDR3 sequences, approximately 28% seen once. What was sequenced was blood, either unsorted or a sorted T cell fraction (not recorded which). The receptor set was obtained from a human donor who was either an allogeneic HSCT recipient or a stem cell or donor lymphocyte infusion donor (not recorded which). It is not recorded whose cells these are; they may come from a transplant donor.

This clonotype has a handful of counts. CDR3 residues: CATSGPGQGDTGELFF. In DNA form, the CDR3 reads TGTGCCACCAGTGGCCCGGGACAGGGGGACACCGGGGAGCTGTTTTTT. The chain joins TRBV24-1 to TRBJ2-2, with 11 bases matching TRBD1. V was clipped by 5 bases and J by 3 bases; unmatched bases: 4. This CDR3 has 16 residues. CDR1 is KGHDR, CDR2 SFDVKD, per germline.

This clonotype was counted only a few times. This rearrangement joins TRBV6-5 to TRBJ2-7; D is unresolved. Germline CDR1 and CDR2: MNHEY and SVGAGI. The CDR3 runs to 13 residues. Trimming stripped 5 bases from V and 4 bases from J, with 12 bases between. Here the CDR3 DNA reads TGTGCCAGCAGTCGAACCCACCGGTACGAGCAGTACTTC. The encoded protein is CASSRTHRYEQYF.

This clonotype was observed a few times. The chain carries TRBV5-5 and TRBJ2-7, with D tentatively TRBD2 (5 bases). The germline V gene has CDR1 SGHKS and CDR2 YYEKEE (reference sequence). The CDR3 sequence is 15 residues long. V was shortened by 1 base and J by 6 bases, with 17 bases between the two germline ends. The CDR3 reads CASSLQSSRSLEQYF. CDR3 nucleotides: TGTGCCAGCAGCTTGCAGTCTAGCCGATCTCTCGAGCAGTACTTC.

In its sample, this clonotype was seen once. This chain joins TRBV6-4 and TRBJ1-1; the D gene is possibly TRBD1 (5 bases). Per the germline V gene, CDR1 is MRHNA and CDR2 is SNTAGT. V was cut by 5 bases and J by 0 bases, with 13 bases left in between. The CDR3 length is 15 residues. The CDR3 loop reads CASSPDSHMNTEAFF. Here the CDR3 DNA reads TGTGCCAGCAGTCCCGACAGCCACATGAACACTGAAGCTTTCTTT.

The V call is TRBV7-9, the J call TRBJ2-1; D is tentatively TRBD1 or TRBD2 (6 bases each). The CDR3 spans 15 residues. Trimming took off 7 bases at V and 8 bases at J, with 21 bases between the two ends. The germline V gene has CDR1 SEHNR and CDR2 FQNEAQ (reference sequence). CDR3 nucleotides: TGTGCCAGCACCCATAGCGGAAGGGGGGTACATGAGCAGTTCTTC. It is translated as CASTHSGRGVHEQFF.

The V call is TRBV5-1, the J call TRBJ1-4; D is undetermined. V lost 4 bases, J lost 8 bases, and 15 bases lay in between. CDR1 and CDR2 (germline): SGHRS, YFSETQ. CDR3 length: 14 amino acids. CDR3: CASSPRTWEEKLFF. The CDR3 coding sequence is TGCGCCAGCAGCCCTAGAACCTGGGAGGAAAAACTGTTTTTT.

This clonotype was observed many times. The rearrangement joins TRBV12-3 or TRBV12-4 to TRBJ2-1, with unresolved D. Trimming took off 3 bases at V and 4 bases at J, with 13 bases between the two ends. This CDR3 region has 15 residues. The CDR3 is CASSFVANSYNEQFF. The DNA of the CDR3 is TGTGCCAGCAGTTTCGTGGCTAACTCTTACAATGAGCAGTTCTTC.

A remark on this clonotype: Being one base from a much bigger clone, this may be a read error. The chain is built from TRBV7-2 and TRBJ1-1; D is ambiguous. Germline values: CDR1 SGHTA, CDR2 FQGNSA. The germline V and J ends were trimmed by 1 base and 3 bases, with 9 bases remaining between them. This CDR3 comprises 14 residues. DNA of the CDR3: TGTGCCAGCAGCTTAGTGCCGGGTTACACTGAAGCTTTCTTT. It yields the protein CASSLVPGYTEAFF. The full variable domain, with the rest looked up from reference TRBV7-2 and TRBJ1-1, is GAGVSQSPSNKVTEKGKDVELRCDPISGHTALYWYRQSLGQGLEFLIYFQGNSAPDKSGLPSDRFSAERTGGSVSTLTIQRTQQEDSAVYLCASSLVPGYTEAFFGQGTRLTVV.

The chain links TRBV28 to TRBJ2-7, with TRBD1 identical over 9 bases. The J segment lost 5 bases and the V segment lost 6 bases, leaving 5 bases of the junction unmatched. The CDR3 runs 13 residues. Germline V gene lookup returns CDR1 MDHEN and CDR2 SYDVKM. The CDR3 reads CASRWTGVHEQYF. The CDR3 DNA is TGTGCCAGCAGGTGGACAGGGGTCCACGAGCAGTACTTC.

This clonotype was counted between two and nine times. The chain employs TRBV5-1 and TRBJ2-2, with D possibly matching TRBD1 (6 bases). Trimming removed 3 bases at V and 6 bases at J, with 15 bases between. The CDR3 is 15 amino acids. The germline gives CDR1 SGHRS, CDR2 YFSETQ. This CDR3 is CASSSVAGGPGELFF. The CDR3 DNA is TGCGCCAGCAGCTCTGTAGCTGGGGGCCCCGGGGAGCTGTTTTTT.

This clonotype turned up a few times. J is TRBJ2-2 and V is TRBV5-6, with 9 bases lining up with TRBD1. The CDR3 totals 16 residues. Trimming took 4 bases from V and 1 from J; bases not matched to a gene: 5. Germline-derived CDR1 and CDR2 are SGHDT and YYEEEE. The DNA of the CDR3 is TGTGCCAGCAGCATACCGGGACAGGGGAACACCGGGGAGCTGTTTTTT. It yields the protein CASSIPGQGNTGELFF.

The chain has TRBV7-2 and TRBJ2-3; 8 positions agree with TRBD2. From germline, CDR1 is SGHTA and CDR2 FQGNSA. CDR3 length equals 18 residues. V shed 0 bases and J 6 bases; nucleotides not matched to a gene: 14. CDR3 residues: CASSLALPLAVLEDTQYF. The CDR3 nucleotides are TGTGCCAGCAGCTTAGCGCTACCACTAGCGGTCCTCGAGGATACGCAGTATTTT.

The chain has TRBV6-1 and TRBJ2-1, with 7 bases lining up with TRBD1. The CDR3 has 15 residues. Germline V gene sequence: CDR1 MNHNS, CDR2 SASEGT. Germline trimming cut 6 bases from V and 0 bases from J; bases unmatched to any gene: 5. Here the CDR3 DNA reads TGTGCCAGCAGCCCGACAGGGCTCTCCTACAATGAGCAGTTCTTC. This sequence encodes CASSPTGLSYNEQFF.

This clonotype turned up a few times. The chain has TRBV2 and TRBJ1-5, with a tentative D call TRBD1 (5 bases). Germline values: CDR1 SNHLY, CDR2 FYNNEI. The CDR3 consists of 16 residues. The ends were cut back, 2 bases at V and 0 bases at J, with 11 bases in the middle. CDR3: CASSEQGSGSNQPQHF. The CDR3 DNA is TGTGCCAGCAGTGAACAGGGTTCTGGTAGCAATCAGCCCCAGCATTTT. The variable domain in full, with the rest retrieved from reference TRBV2 and TRBJ1-5, is EPEVTQTPSHQVTQMGQEVILRCVPISNHLYFYWYRQILGQKVEFLVSFYNNEISEKSEIFDDQFSVERPDGSNFTLKIRSTKLEDSAMYFCASSEQGSGSNQPQHFGDGTRLSIL.

This clonotype was detected a few times. Written as DNA, the CDR3 is TGTGCCAGCAGCTTGACTGGGGCCAACGTCCTGACTTTC. Protein product: CASSLTGANVLTF. V usage is TRBV5-6 and J usage is TRBJ2-6; D gene unclear. Germline CDR1 reads SGHDT; CDR2 reads YYEEEE. CDR3 length: 13 amino acids. The V and J ends lost 1 base and 2 bases respectively, with 1 base between them. Based on the CDR3 plus reference TRBV5-6 and TRBJ2-6, the full variable domain is DAGVTQSPTHLIKTRGQQVTLRCSPKSGHDTVSWYQQALGQGPQFIFQYYEEEERQRGNFPDRFSGHQFPNYSSELNVNALLLGDSALYLCASSLTGANVLTFGAGSRLTVL.

This chain connects TRBV25-1 to TRBJ2-1; no clear D gene. V dropped 2 bases and J dropped 8 bases, with 10 bases sitting between them. CDR3 length equals 13 residues. Germline V gene sequence: CDR1 MGHDK, CDR2 SYGVNS. CDR3 DNA sequence: TGTGCCAGCAGTGAACCCCGTGGCTATGAGCAGTTCTTC. Its protein is CASSEPRGYEQFF.

This clonotype has only a few counts. The chain is built from TRBV6-5 and TRBJ1-2; weak D call: TRBD1 (5 bases). This CDR3 is 14 amino acids long. Trimming took 8 bases from V and 4 from J, leaving 17 bases between them. The germline V gene has CDR1 MNHEY and CDR2 SVGAGI. In DNA, the CDR3 is TGTGCCAGCGCCCACCCCCAGGGACCCTATGGCTACACCTTC. Its protein is CASAHPQGPYGYTF.

The chain employs TRBV6-2 or TRBV6-3 and TRBJ1-6, with 11 bases identical to TRBD1. V gave up 4 bases and J gave up 7 bases; unmatched junction bases: 0. The CDR3 has 14 residues. Germline-derived CDR1 and CDR2 are MNHEY and SVGEGT. The CDR3 spells CASSWDRGNSPLHF. The CDR3 bases are TGTGCCAGCAGTTGGGACAGGGGGAATTCACCCCTCCACTTT.

This chain links TRBV12-3 or TRBV12-4 with TRBJ2-3, with D hard to call. The V and J ends lost 5 bases and 6 bases respectively, with 9 bases between them. The CDR3 loop spans 12 amino acids. Written as DNA, the CDR3 is TGTGCCAGCAGTCATAACACGGATACGCAGTATTTT. It is translated as CASSHNTDTQYF.

This clonotype has a handful of counts. V and J are TRBV7-2 and TRBJ1-3, with D perhaps matching TRBD1 (5 bases). This CDR3 region has 18 residues. Trimming shortened V by 1 base and J by 1 base, and 17 bases separated the two germline ends. Germline-derived CDR1 and CDR2 are SGHTA and FQGNSA. CDR3 in amino acids: CASSLVPSGSISGNTIYF. CDR3 sequence (DNA): TGTGCCAGCAGCTTAGTGCCATCAGGGTCTATATCTGGAAACACCATATATTTT.

Ten or more counts support this clonotype. The chain is built from TRBV11-1 and TRBJ2-1, with 9 bases matching TRBD2. The J segment lost 9 bases and the V segment lost 2 bases, leaving 5 bases of the junction unmatched. CDR1 SGHAT and CDR2 FQDESV come from the germline V gene (reference sequence). This CDR3 is built from 14 residues. The CDR3 is CASSLSLAGLEQFF. In DNA form, the CDR3 reads TGTGCCAGCAGCTTAAGCCTAGCGGGACTTGAGCAGTTCTTC.

This clonotype has a handful of counts. The chain employs TRBV18 and TRBJ2-3; D gene ambiguous. This CDR3 has 16 amino acids. The V end lost 1 base, the J end lost 4 bases, and 15 bases lay between the germline ends. CDR1 is KGHSH, CDR2 LQKENI, per germline. CDR3 sequence: CASSPRLPSASDTQYF. CDR3 sequence (DNA): TGTGCCAGCTCACCACGCCTCCCAAGCGCCTCAGATACGCAGTATTTT.

This clonotype occurred a few times. The chain combines TRBV7-9 with TRBJ2-1; no clear D. The CDR3 is made up of 13 amino acids. With 1 base removed from V and 9 bases from J, the gap between germline ends came to 10 bases. Germline V CDR1 and CDR2: SEHNR, FQNEAQ (reference sequence). The CDR3 spells CASSLELVGEQFF. The CDR3 DNA sequence: TGTGCCAGCAGCTTAGAATTGGTAGGTGAGCAGTTCTTC.

The rearrangement joins TRBV29-1 to TRBJ2-2, with D perhaps given as TRBD1 or TRBD2 (7 bases each). Trimming removed 6 bases from V and 5 bases from J, with 22 bases in between. CDR1 is SQVTM and CDR2 is ANQGSEA in the germline V gene. The CDR3 length is 16 residues. The CDR3 here is CSVPSTGRVATGELFF. In nucleotides, the CDR3 is TGCAGCGTCCCTTCGACAGGGAGGGTAGCGACCGGGGAGCTGTTTTTT.

This clonotype turned up a few times. The chain recombines TRBV9 with TRBJ2-1; 8 bases map to TRBD1. Unmatched junction bases numbered 8, after V lost 0 bases and J lost 9 bases. CDR1 and CDR2 (germline): SGDLS, YYNGEE. The CDR3 has 15 residues. CDR3 DNA: TGTGCCAGCAGCGTAGAGGCCAGGGGGCGGGGTGAGCAGTTCTTC. Its protein is CASSVEARGRGEQFF.

Details on this clonotype: Possible read error: a much larger clone is one base away. This chain uses TRBV4-1 with TRBJ1-5, with 10 bases lining up with TRBD1. Germline CDR1 and CDR2: MGHRA and YSYEKL. The CDR3 is made up of 16 amino acids. CDR3 in DNA: TGCGCCAGCTGCCAAGACCCGGGACAGGGGTATCAGCCCCAGCATTTT. This encodes CASCQDPGQGYQPQHF.

V gene TRBV12-3 or TRBV12-4 combines with J gene TRBJ1-3; D possibly corresponds to TRBD1 (5 bases). V lost 3 bases and J lost 2, with 8 bases in between. The length of the CDR3 is 14 residues. CDR3 loop: CASSFGGPGNTIYF. In DNA form, the CDR3 reads TGTGCCAGCAGTTTCGGGGGACCTGGAAACACCATATATTTT.

This clonotype was observed a handful of times. The chain employs TRBV4-1 and TRBJ2-5, with D unresolved. V was cut by 1 base and J by 2 bases, with 11 bases left in between. Germline assignment: CDR1 MGHRA and CDR2 YSYEKL. This CDR3 spans 15 amino acids. The CDR3 here is CASSQGLEIQETQYF. The CDR3 DNA reads TGCGCCAGCAGCCAAGGATTGGAGATACAAGAGACCCAGTACTTC.

This clonotype was counted a few times. The V gene is TRBV5-5, the J gene TRBJ2-3; weak D call: TRBD2 (5 bases). The CDR3 sequence is 15 residues long. Trimming shortened V by 7 bases and J by 3 bases, and 18 bases separated the two germline ends. Per the germline V gene, CDR1 is SGHKS and CDR2 is YYEKEE (reference sequence). CDR3 sequence (DNA): TGTGCCAGCCCCGGAGGCTATGTGTCAACAGATACGCAGTATTTT. It encodes CASPGGYVSTDTQYF.

The chain joins TRBV24-1 to TRBJ2-2; D uncertain. Germline CDR1 and CDR2: KGHDR and SFDVKD. V was pared by 1 base and J by 3 bases, with 5 bases between. This CDR3 is 14 amino acids long. CDR3 amino acids: CATSDFQHTGELFF. CDR3 nucleotides: TGTGCCACCAGTGATTTTCAGCACACCGGGGAGCTGTTTTTT.

This chain links TRBV4-2 with TRBJ2-1; tentative D call: TRBD2 (6 bases). The CDR3 has 14 residues. The germline V gene has CDR1 LGHNA and CDR2 YNFKEQ. V lost 4 bases, J lost 0 bases, and 7 bases lay in between. The CDR3 bases are TGTGCCAGCAGCCGCGGGGACTCCTACAATGAGCAGTTCTTC. The encoded protein is CASSRGDSYNEQFF.

The chain has TRBV15 and TRBJ2-7; tentative D call: TRBD2 (5 bases). The germline gives CDR1 LNHNV, CDR2 YYDKDF (reference sequence). This CDR3 is built from 14 residues. V was cut by 1 base and J by 3 bases, with 10 bases left in between. CDR3 in DNA: TGTGCCACCAGCAGAGGTCCGGGGTTCTACGAGCAGTACTTC. Its protein product is CATSRGPGFYEQYF.